A single sample is the source of the 27 T cell receptor beta chains below, sequenced in a study of T cells after yellow fever vaccination. Each CDR3 protein is one row after TCRdb ran MiXCR on the 5' RACE reads. The sample has under 90,000 distinct CDR3 sequences, approximately 7% seen once; the top ten hold about 40%. The source was CD8+ T cells sorted from PBMCs, collected approximately 47 days after the first yellow fever vaccination. The source is a man aged 18 to 29 who received the YFV17D yellow fever vaccine.

This clonotype was counted a few times. The chain combines TRBV6-5 with TRBJ2-2, with D possibly TRBD1 on 5 matching bases. The CDR3 has 16 residues. Per germline, CDR1 MNHEY and CDR2 SVGAGI. V lost 2 bases, J lost 6 bases, and 16 bases lay in between. CDR3: CASSYLTVFGPGELFF. The CDR3 DNA reads TGTGCCAGCAGTTACCTGACAGTCTTCGGACCCGGGGAGCTGTTTTTT.

This clonotype was seen a handful of times. Sequence at one end of the junction differs from germline and may be a read error. The rearrangement uses TRBV4-3 and TRBJ1-1; no definite D call. The CDR3 is 17 residues long. Per germline, CDR1 LGHNA and CDR2 YSLEER. The CDR3 DNA sequence: TGCGCGAGCAACCAAGGAAAGGGTTTCGGAGGGTCTACTGAAGCTTTCTTT. It yields the protein CASNQGKGFGGSTEAFF.

This clonotype appeared many times. V usage is TRBV27 and J usage is TRBJ1-2, with D unresolved. The germline gives CDR1 MNHEY, CDR2 SMNVEV (reference sequence). Deletions cut 8 bases from V and 8 bases from J, with 15 bases between. The CDR3 runs 12 residues. CDR3 DNA sequence: TGTGCCAGCGCCGACCCTGGCTGGGGCTACACCTTC. Translation gives CASADPGWGYTF.

This clonotype was recorded many times. This chain connects TRBV6-1 to TRBJ2-7; D remains ambiguous. The CDR3 contains 15 residues. The V gene's germline CDR1 is MNHNS and CDR2 SASEGT. V was shortened by 6 bases and J by 3 bases, with 18 bases between the two germline ends. The CDR3 protein is CASSPPPLANYEQYF. CDR3 nucleotide sequence: TGTGCCAGCAGCCCCCCCCCTTTGGCCAACTACGAGCAGTACTTC.

This clonotype was counted at least ten times. V gene TRBV4-2 combines with J gene TRBJ2-3; D remains ambiguous. V was trimmed by 4 bases and J by 0 bases, leaving 11 bases between them. The CDR3 is made up of 15 amino acids. Germline V lookup: CDR1 LGHNA, CDR2 YNFKEQ. This CDR3 reads CASSLWTDSTDTQYF. In DNA, the CDR3 is TGTGCCAGCAGCCTCTGGACGGATAGCACAGATACGCAGTATTTT.

A word on this clonotype: A much bigger clone sits one base away, suggesting this may be a read error. This chain uses TRBV5-4 with TRBJ2-2, with D possibly matching TRBD2 (6 bases). Trimming took off 2 bases at V and 5 bases at J, with 13 bases between the two ends. The germline V gene has CDR1 SGHNT and CDR2 YYREEE (reference sequence). The CDR3 runs 15 residues. CDR3 loop: CASSFNGSGTGELFF. The CDR3 DNA follows: TGTGCCAGCAGCTTTAACGGGAGCGGGACCGGGGAGCTGTTTTTT.

This clonotype came up many times. The genes are TRBV16 and TRBJ2-7; 9 bases are a match to TRBD1. CDR3 length: 14 amino acids. Unmatched junction bases numbered 8, after V lost 8 bases and J lost 3 bases. In germline, CDR1 is KGHSY, CDR2 FQNENV. The CDR3 DNA reads TGTGCCAGCGGGGGACAGGGTAGAGACTACGAGCAGTACTTC. As protein: CASGGQGRDYEQYF.

This clonotype was picked up many times. The chain uses TRBV29-1 and TRBJ2-7; D is perhaps TRBD1 (6 bases). CDR3 length: 12 residues. V lost 2 bases to trimming and J lost 5 bases, with 10 bases between them. Germline values: CDR1 SQVTM, CDR2 ANQGSEA. The CDR3 DNA sequence: TGCAGCGTTGAAACAGGGACCCACGAGCAGTACTTC. Its protein is CSVETGTHEQYF.

This clonotype was observed many times. The rearrangement links TRBV6-5 to TRBJ1-2, with D perhaps matching TRBD1 (5 bases). The CDR3 is 13 residues long. Trimming stripped 2 bases from V and 8 bases from J, with 12 bases between. Per the germline V gene, CDR1 is MNHEY and CDR2 is SVGAGI. For the CDR3, the DNA is TGTGCCAGCAGTTACGGTGCAGGGTCCGGCTACACCTTC. This gives the protein CASSYGAGSGYTF.

Only a few counts were recorded for this clonotype. The chain combines TRBV20-1 with TRBJ1-1; D is possibly TRBD1 (6 bases). The germline V and J ends were trimmed by 0 bases and 1 base, with 6 bases remaining between them. Germline V CDR1 and CDR2: DFQATT, SNEGSKA (reference sequence). The CDR3 sequence is 13 residues long. The CDR3 spells CSARDRGNTEAFF. DNA for the CDR3: TGCAGTGCTAGAGACAGGGGGAACACTGAAGCTTTCTTT.

This clonotype was found a few times. The rearrangement joins TRBV7-2 to TRBJ1-1; weak D call: TRBD1 (6 bases). CDR3 size: 14 residues. CDR1 is SGHTA and CDR2 is FQGNSA in the germline V gene. The ends were cut back, 5 bases at V and 1 base at J, with 11 bases in the middle. In nucleotides, the CDR3 is TGTGCCAGCAGCCCCTGGGGGGCGAACACTGAAGCTTTCTTT. It encodes CASSPWGANTEAFF. The entire variable domain, with the rest obtained from reference TRBV7-2 and TRBJ1-1, is as follows: GAGVSQSPSNKVTEKGKDVELRCDPISGHTALYWYRQSLGQGLEFLIYFQGNSAPDKSGLPSDRFSAERTGGSVSTLTIQRTQQEDSAVYLCASSPWGANTEAFFGQGTRLTVV.

This clonotype has a count of ten or more. The chain is built from TRBV29-1 and TRBJ2-5, with a possible D match to TRBD1 (6 bases). Per the germline V gene, CDR1 is SQVTM and CDR2 is ANQGSEA. The CDR3 covers 13 residues. Trimming cost V 3 bases and J 1 base, with 9 bases left between them. CDR3 region: CSVETGLQETQYF. In nucleotides, the CDR3 is TGCAGCGTTGAGACAGGCCTCCAAGAGACCCAGTACTTC.

The chain carries TRBV2 and TRBJ2-1, with D unclear. Germline V gives CDR1 SNHLY, CDR2 FYNNEI. Trimming stripped 10 bases from V and 0 bases from J, with 22 bases between. This CDR3 is 17 amino acids long. CDR3: CAISPHPNLGSYNEQFF. For the CDR3, the DNA is TGTGCCATCAGCCCCCACCCTAATTTAGGCTCCTACAATGAGCAGTTCTTC.

Ten or more counts support this clonotype. The chain has TRBV10-3 and TRBJ2-7; D remains ambiguous. The germline V and J ends were trimmed by 5 bases and 3 bases, with 5 bases remaining between them. The CDR3 has 11 residues. Germline CDR1 ENHRY, CDR2 SYGVKD. The CDR3 protein is CAISPDYEQYF. The DNA for the CDR3 is TGTGCCATCAGTCCCGACTACGAGCAGTACTTC.

The table lists this clonotype with a few counts. The chain has TRBV5-6 and TRBJ2-7; 8 bases map to TRBD2. With V trimmed by 4 bases and J by 2 bases, 8 bases remained unmatched. CDR3 length equals 15 residues. Germline lookup yields CDR1 SGHDT and CDR2 YYEEEE. The CDR3 DNA reads as TGTGCCAGCAGCCCCCCGGGACTAGAACCCTACGAGCAGTACGTC. Protein sequence: CASSPPGLEPYEQYV.

This clonotype was found a few times. The chain couples TRBV9 to TRBJ2-3; D tentatively fits TRBD1 or TRBD2 (6 bases each). The CDR3 totals 15 residues. The germline CDR1 and CDR2 sequences are SGDLS and YYNGEE. Trimming shortened V by 0 bases and J by 0 bases, and 8 bases separated the two germline ends. The CDR3 reads CASSVEGGSTDTQYF. Written as DNA, the CDR3 is TGTGCCAGCAGCGTAGAGGGGGGTAGCACAGATACGCAGTATTTT.

This clonotype has a handful of counts. The chain is built from TRBV7-6 and TRBJ2-6; 9 bases fit TRBD1. Germline CDR1 reads SGHVS; CDR2 reads FNYEAQ. With 3 bases clipped from V and 3 bases from J, the junction kept 0 bases outside the gene matches. CDR3 length: 15 amino acids. In nucleotides, the CDR3 is TGTGCCAGCAGCTTGACAGGGGGTGGGGCCAACGTCCTGACTTTC. Translating gives CASSLTGGGANVLTF.

This clonotype was detected ten times or more. J is TRBJ1-5 and V is TRBV4-1; the D is unclear. Germline V gives CDR1 MGHRA, CDR2 YSYEKL. The CDR3 has 12 amino acids. Between the trimmed V and J ends, which lost 6 bases and 9 bases, there was a span of 12 bases. The CDR3 DNA is TGCGCCAGCAGAGACGCCAATGGGCCCCAGCATTTT. Its translation is CASRDANGPQHF.

This clonotype was recorded at least ten times. The genes are TRBV4-1 and TRBJ2-1, with TRBD1 matching over 9 bases. V was clipped by 0 bases and J by 6 bases; unmatched bases: 6. This CDR3 has 16 residues. The germline gives CDR1 MGHRA, CDR2 YSYEKL. CDR3 nucleotide sequence: TGCGCCAGCAGCCAAGATTTAGGGACAGGGCGCAATGAGCAGTTCTTC. It specifies CASSQDLGTGRNEQFF.

In this sample, this clonotype turned up many times. Here the CDR3 reads CASSRNEQFF. DNA of the CDR3: TGTGCCAGCAGTCGGAATGAGCAGTTCTTC. V gene TRBV6-6 combines with J gene TRBJ2-1; D is ambiguous. The germline CDR1 and CDR2 sequences are MNHNY and SVGAGI (reference sequence). V lost 5 bases and J lost 7, with 3 bases in between. The length of the CDR3 is 10 residues.

This chain uses TRBV12-3 or TRBV12-4 with TRBJ2-3; 9 nucleotides align to TRBD1. This CDR3 is 15 amino acids long. Losses at the gene ends were 6 bases for V and 2 bases for J; bases not matched to a gene: 6. This CDR3 is CASSRRDRATDTQYF. As DNA, the CDR3 is TGTGCCAGCAGCCGAAGGGACAGGGCCACAGATACGCAGTATTTT.

This clonotype has ten or more counts. The chain links TRBV12-3 or TRBV12-4 to TRBJ2-1; D remains unclear. This CDR3 contains 12 residues. V lost 6 bases, J lost 7 bases, and 10 bases lay in between. CDR3 in DNA: TGTGCCAGCAGATCCCCCAATAATGAGCAGTTCTTC. It translates to CASRSPNNEQFF.

This clonotype was seen many times. V is TRBV27 and J is TRBJ2-7, with D perhaps TRBD1 or TRBD2 (5 bases each). The V and J ends lost 7 bases and 6 bases respectively, with 19 bases between them. The CDR3 spans 14 residues. Germline CDR1 MNHEY, CDR2 SMNVEV (reference sequence). This CDR3 is CASTREGRSAEQYF. Written as DNA, the CDR3 is TGTGCCAGCACTCGCGAGGGGCGTTCGGCCGAGCAGTACTTC.

This clonotype was found many times. The gene calls are TRBV5-6 and TRBJ2-7, with D maybe TRBD1 (5 bases). Trimming removed 4 bases at V and 1 base at J, with 18 bases between. The CDR3 runs to 16 residues. Germline V gene sequence: CDR1 SGHDT, CDR2 YYEEEE. CDR3: CASSPEVYAGSYEQYF. CDR3 nucleotide sequence: TGTGCCAGCAGCCCCGAAGTCTACGCAGGGTCCTACGAGCAGTACTTC.

This clonotype came up a few times. This chain uses TRBV19 with TRBJ1-5, with D hard to call. V was clipped by 3 bases and J by 7 bases, with 16 bases between them. CDR1 is LNHDA and CDR2 is SQIVND in the germline V gene (reference sequence). The CDR3 is made up of 15 amino acids. In DNA, the CDR3 is TGTGCCAGTAGTATTGGGCCGGGAAGTGGGCAGCCCCAGCATTTT. It is translated as CASSIGPGSGQPQHF.

V and J are TRBV6-2 or TRBV6-3 and TRBJ2-1, with D hard to call. The CDR3 has 13 amino acids. V was trimmed by 6 bases and J by 7 bases, leaving 13 bases between them. Germline CDR1 MNHEY, CDR2 SVGEGT. The CDR3 here is CASSLDGFNEQFF. As DNA, the CDR3 is TGTGCCAGCAGCCTCGACGGTTTTAATGAGCAGTTCTTC.

This clonotype was counted between two and nine times. The chain combines TRBV6-5 with TRBJ2-5, with D possibly TRBD1 on 5 matching bases. V was pared by 6 bases and J by 0 bases, with 20 bases between. CDR1 MNHEY and CDR2 SVGAGI come from the germline V gene. The CDR3 loop spans 17 amino acids. The CDR3 region has the DNA TGTGCCAGCAGCCTCGGACCGGCAGGGTCGTACCAAGAGACCCAGTACTTC. Translation: CASSLGPAGSYQETQYF.